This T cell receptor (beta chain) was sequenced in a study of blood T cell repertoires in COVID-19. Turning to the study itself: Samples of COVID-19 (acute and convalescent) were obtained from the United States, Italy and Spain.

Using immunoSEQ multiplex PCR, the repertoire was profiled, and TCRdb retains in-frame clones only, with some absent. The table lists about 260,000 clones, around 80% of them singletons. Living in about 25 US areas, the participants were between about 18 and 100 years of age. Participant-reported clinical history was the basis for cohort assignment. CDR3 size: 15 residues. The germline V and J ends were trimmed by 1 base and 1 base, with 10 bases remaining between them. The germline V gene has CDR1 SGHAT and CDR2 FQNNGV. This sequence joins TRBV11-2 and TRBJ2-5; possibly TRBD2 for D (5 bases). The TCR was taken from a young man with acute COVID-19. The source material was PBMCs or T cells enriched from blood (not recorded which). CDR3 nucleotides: TGTGCCAGCAGCTTAGTAGGGAGTTCCCAAGAGACCCAGTACTTC. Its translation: CASSLVGSSQETQYF. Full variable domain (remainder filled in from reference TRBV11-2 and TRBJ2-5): EAGVAQSPRYKIIEKRQSVAFWCNPISGHATLYWYQQILGQGPKLLIQFQNNGVVDDSQLPKDRFSAERLKGVDSTLKIQPAKLEDSAVYLCASSLVGSSQETQYFGPGTRLLVL.